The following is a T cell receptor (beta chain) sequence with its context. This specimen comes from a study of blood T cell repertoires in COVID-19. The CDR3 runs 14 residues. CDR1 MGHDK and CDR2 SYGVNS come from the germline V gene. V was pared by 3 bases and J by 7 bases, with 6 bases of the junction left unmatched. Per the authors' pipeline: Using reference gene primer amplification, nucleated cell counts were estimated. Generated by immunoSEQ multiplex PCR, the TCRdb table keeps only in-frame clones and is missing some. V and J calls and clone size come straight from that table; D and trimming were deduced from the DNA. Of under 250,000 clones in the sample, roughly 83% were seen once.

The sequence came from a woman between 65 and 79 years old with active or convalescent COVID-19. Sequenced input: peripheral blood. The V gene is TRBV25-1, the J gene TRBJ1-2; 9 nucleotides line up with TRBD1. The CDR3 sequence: CASSDGQGWSGYTF. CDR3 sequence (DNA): TGTGCCAGCAGTGATGGACAGGGGTGGTCTGGCTACACCTTC.